The 2 T cell receptor beta chains below all came from one sample that was sequenced in a study of technical replicates of blood from several donors. Generated by immunoSEQ multiplex PCR, the TCRdb table keeps only in-frame clones and is missing some. The data hold 70,000 or so clones, with roughly 90% observed a single time. Sample: T cells isolated from PBMCs. Receptor source: a human donor in good health.

The rearrangement joins TRBV29-1 to TRBJ2-3, with 7 bases aligning to TRBD1. Germline V gene lookup returns CDR1 SQVTM and CDR2 ANQGSEA. With V trimmed by 3 bases and J by 4 bases, 10 bases remained unmatched. CDR3 length: 15 amino acids. Here the CDR3 reads CSVEPGQQHPDTQYF. In DNA, the CDR3 is TGCAGCGTTGAGCCGGGACAGCAGCACCCAGATACGCAGTATTTT.

The chain couples TRBV6-1 to TRBJ2-2, with unresolved D. The CDR3 is 14 amino acids. Germline V CDR1 and CDR2: MNHNS, SASEGT. Trimming cost V 4 bases and J 6 bases, with 12 bases left between them. CDR3 loop: CASSGVALAGELFF. The CDR3 nucleotides are TGTGCCAGCAGTGGTGTGGCCCTCGCCGGGGAGCTGTTTTTT.